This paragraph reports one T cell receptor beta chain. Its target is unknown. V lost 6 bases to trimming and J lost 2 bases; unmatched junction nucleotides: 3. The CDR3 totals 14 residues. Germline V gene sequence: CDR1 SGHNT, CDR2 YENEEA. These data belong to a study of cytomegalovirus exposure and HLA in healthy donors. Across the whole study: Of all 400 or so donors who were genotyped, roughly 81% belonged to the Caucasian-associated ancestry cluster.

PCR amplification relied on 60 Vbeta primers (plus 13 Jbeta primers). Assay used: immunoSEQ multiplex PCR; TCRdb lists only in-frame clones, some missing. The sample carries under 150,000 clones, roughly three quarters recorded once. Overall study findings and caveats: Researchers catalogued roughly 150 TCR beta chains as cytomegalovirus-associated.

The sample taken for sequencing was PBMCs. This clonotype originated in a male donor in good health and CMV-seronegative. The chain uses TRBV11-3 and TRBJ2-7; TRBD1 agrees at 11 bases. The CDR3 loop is CASSGTGGAYEQYF. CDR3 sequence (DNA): TGTGCCAGCAGTGGGACAGGGGGGGCCTACGAGCAGTACTTC.